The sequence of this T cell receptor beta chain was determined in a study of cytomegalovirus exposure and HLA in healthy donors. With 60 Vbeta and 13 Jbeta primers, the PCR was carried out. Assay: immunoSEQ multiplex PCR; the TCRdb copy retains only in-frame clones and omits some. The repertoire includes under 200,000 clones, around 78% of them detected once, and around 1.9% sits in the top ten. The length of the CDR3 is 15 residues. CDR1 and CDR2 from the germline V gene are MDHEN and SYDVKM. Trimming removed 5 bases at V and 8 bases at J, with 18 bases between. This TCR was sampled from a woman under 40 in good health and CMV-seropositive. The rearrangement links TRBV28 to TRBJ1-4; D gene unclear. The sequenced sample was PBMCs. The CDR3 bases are TGTGCCAGCAGTCTCCCTGAGAGGGCCCTCGAAAAACTGTTTTTT. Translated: CASSLPERALEKLFF. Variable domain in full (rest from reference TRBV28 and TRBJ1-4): DVKVTQSSRYLVKRTGEKVFLECVQDMDHENMFWYRQDPGLGLRLIYFSYDVKMKEKGDIPEGYSVSREKKERFSLILESASTNQTSMYLCASSLPERALEKLFFGSGTQLSVL.